This T cell receptor beta chain was captured in a study of T cells in Graves' hyperthyroidism and ophthalmopathy. Whole-study context: Pretreatment peripheral blood was obtained at initial diagnosis. Whole-study findings and limits: Progression to ophthalmopathy was predicted a median of 6.5 months early. Ophthalmopathy and stable hyperthyroidism were separated by a 13 V-J model.

Clinical symptoms, serum thyroxine and TRAb, thyroid ultrasound and orbital computed tomography together formed the diagnostic basis. This clonotype was seen ten or more times. Its antigen is unidentified. RNA transcripts yielded amplified TCR beta CDR3 regions. Initially, a first-round RT-PCR of the TCR CDR3 employed the HTBI primer set. TCRdb re-analysed the multiplex PCR reads in MiXCR, keeping a single row per CDR3 protein. The sample has roughly 380,000 distinct CDR3 sequences; about 15% are singletons. This CDR3 is 15 amino acids long. In germline, CDR1 is WNHNN, CDR2 SYGVQD (reference sequence). The ends lost 6 bases at V and 5 bases at J; junction bases unmatched: 10.

The origin of this receptor is a woman aged 60-70 years with Graves' hyperthyroidism. Sequencing was carried out using blood. The chain joins TRBV10-1 to TRBJ2-1; TRBD2 aligns across 7 bases. The CDR3 DNA reads as TGCGCCAGCAGGAAACCTAAAGGGAGGGACAATGAGCAGTTCTTC. Its translation: CASRKPKGRDNEQFF.